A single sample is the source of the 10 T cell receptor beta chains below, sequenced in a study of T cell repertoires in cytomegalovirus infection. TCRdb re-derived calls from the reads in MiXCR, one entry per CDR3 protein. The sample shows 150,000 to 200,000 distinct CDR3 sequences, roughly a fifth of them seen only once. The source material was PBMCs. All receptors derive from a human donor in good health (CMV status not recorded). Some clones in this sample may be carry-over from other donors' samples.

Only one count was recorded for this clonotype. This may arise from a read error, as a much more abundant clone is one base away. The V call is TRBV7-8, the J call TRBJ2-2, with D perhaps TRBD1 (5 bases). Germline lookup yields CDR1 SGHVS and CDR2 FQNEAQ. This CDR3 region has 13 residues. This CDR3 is CASILGVSGELFF. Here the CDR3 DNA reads TGTGCCAGCATCTTAGGGGTTTCCGGGGAGCTGTTTTTT.

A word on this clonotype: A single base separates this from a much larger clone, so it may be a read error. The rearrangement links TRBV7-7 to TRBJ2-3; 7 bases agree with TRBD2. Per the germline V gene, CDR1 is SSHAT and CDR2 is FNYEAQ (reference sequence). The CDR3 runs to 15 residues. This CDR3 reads CASSLEAGRPDTQYF. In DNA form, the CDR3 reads TGTGCTAGCAGCTTGGAAGCGGGACGGCCAGATACGCAGTATTTT.

CDR3 bases: TGTGCCAGCAGCTTAGATCAAGGGTTTGGAAACACCATATATTTT. Protein sequence: CASSLDQGFGNTIYF. The chain joins TRBV11-2 to TRBJ1-3; D call uncertain. This CDR3 has 15 amino acids. V was shortened by 0 bases and J by 3 bases, with 9 bases between the two germline ends. Germline V gives CDR1 SGHAT, CDR2 FQNNGV.

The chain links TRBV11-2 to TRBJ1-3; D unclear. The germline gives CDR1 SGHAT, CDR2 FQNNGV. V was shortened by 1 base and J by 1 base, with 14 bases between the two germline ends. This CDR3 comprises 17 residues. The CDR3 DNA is TGTGCCAGCAGCTTAGGTTGGAACCTCCAATCTGGAAACACCATATATTTT. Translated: CASSLGWNLQSGNTIYF.

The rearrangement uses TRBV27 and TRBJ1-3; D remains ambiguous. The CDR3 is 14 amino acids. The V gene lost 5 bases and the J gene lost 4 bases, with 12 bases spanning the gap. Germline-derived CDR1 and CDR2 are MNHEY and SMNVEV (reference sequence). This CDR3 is CASSQAVSGNTIYF. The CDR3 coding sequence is TGTGCCAGCAGTCAAGCAGTCTCCGGAAACACCATATATTTT.

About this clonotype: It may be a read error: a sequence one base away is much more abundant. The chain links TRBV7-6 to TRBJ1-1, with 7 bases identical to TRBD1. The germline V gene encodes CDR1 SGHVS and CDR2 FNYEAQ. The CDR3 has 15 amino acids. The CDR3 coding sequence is TGTGCCAGCAGCCACAAGACAGGGCTGAACACTGACGCTTTCTTT. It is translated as CASSHKTGLNTDAFF.

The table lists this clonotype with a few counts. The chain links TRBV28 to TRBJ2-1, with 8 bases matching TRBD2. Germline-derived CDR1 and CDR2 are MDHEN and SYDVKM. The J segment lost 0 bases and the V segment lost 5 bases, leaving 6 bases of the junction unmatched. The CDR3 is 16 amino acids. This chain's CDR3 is CASSGSGAGSYNEQFF. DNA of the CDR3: TGTGCCAGCAGTGGTAGCGGGGCTGGCTCCTACAATGAGCAGTTCTTC.

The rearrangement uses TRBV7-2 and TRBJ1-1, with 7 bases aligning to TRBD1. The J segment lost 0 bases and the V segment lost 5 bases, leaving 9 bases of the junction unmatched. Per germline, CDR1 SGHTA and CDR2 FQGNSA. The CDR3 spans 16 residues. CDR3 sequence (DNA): TGTGCCAGCAGCCGCGGGACAGCTTACTTGAACACTGAAGCTTTCTTT. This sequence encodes CASSRGTAYLNTEAFF.

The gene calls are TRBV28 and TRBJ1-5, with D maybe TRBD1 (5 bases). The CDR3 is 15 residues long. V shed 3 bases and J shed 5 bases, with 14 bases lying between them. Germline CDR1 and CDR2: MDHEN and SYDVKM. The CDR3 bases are TGTGCCAGCAGTTTGATTAGGCAGGGCGATCAGCCCCAGCATTTT. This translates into CASSLIRQGDQPQHF. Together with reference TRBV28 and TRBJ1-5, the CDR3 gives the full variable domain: DVKVTQSSRYLVKRTGEKVFLECVQDMDHENMFWYRQDPGLGLRLIYFSYDVKMKEKGDIPEGYSVSREKKERFSLILESASTNQTSMYLCASSLIRQGDQPQHFGDGTRLSIL.

The CDR3 sequence is CSVTQGNYGYTF. CDR3 bases: TGCAGCGTGACCCAAGGCAACTATGGCTACACCTTC. This chain connects TRBV29-1 to TRBJ1-2, with D uncertain. CDR1 is SQVTM and CDR2 is ANQGSEA in the germline V gene. The CDR3 length is 12 residues. With 6 bases removed from V and 2 bases from J, the gap between germline ends came to 10 bases. Full variable domain (missing parts from reference TRBV29-1 and TRBJ1-2): SAVISQKPSRDICQRGTSLTIQCQVDSQVTMMFWYRQQPGQSLTLIATANQGSEATYESGFVIDKFPISRPNLTFSTLTVSNMSPEDSSIYLCSVTQGNYGYTFGSGTRLTVV.